These 13 T cell receptor beta chains came from one sample sequenced in a study of blood T cell repertoires in COVID-19. Clones were sequenced by immunoSEQ multiplex PCR, and TCRdb holds only the in-frame ones, with some missing. The sample has some 250,000 clones; about 90% are singletons. Material for sequencing was peripheral blood. These receptors were collected from a woman younger than 45 who had recovered from COVID-19.

V gene TRBV10-2 combines with J gene TRBJ1-2; 9 bases are a match to TRBD1. Trimming cost V 0 bases and J 7 bases; bases outside gene matches: 3. This CDR3 region has 14 residues. Germline CDR1 and CDR2: WSHSY and SAAADI. The CDR3 sequence is CASSESRDRAGYTF. Here the CDR3 DNA reads TGCGCCAGCAGTGAGTCACGGGACAGGGCTGGCTACACCTTC.

CDR3 sequence reads: CSVEDRGNTGELFF. In DNA form, the CDR3 reads TGCAGCGTTGAGGACAGGGGGAACACCGGGGAGCTGTTTTTT. This rearrangement joins TRBV29-1 to TRBJ2-2; 9 nucleotides agree with TRBD1. The CDR3 runs 14 residues. After removal of 3 bases from V and 1 base from J, the junction contained 0 bases not matched to a gene. Germline lookup yields CDR1 SQVTM and CDR2 ANQGSEA.

This clone was observed a single time. The V and J genes are TRBV7-9 and TRBJ1-1, with D possibly TRBD1 on 5 matching bases. Germline V gene lookup returns CDR1 SEHNR and CDR2 FQNEAQ (reference sequence). This CDR3 has 14 residues. Trimming cost V 6 bases and J 0 bases, with 11 bases left between them. The CDR3 protein is CASSRGHLNTEAFF. The CDR3 DNA sequence: TGTGCCAGCAGTAGAGGACACCTGAACACTGAAGCTTTCTTT. Looking up the rest from reference TRBV7-9 and TRBJ1-1 gives the full variable domain: DTGVSQNPRHKITKRGQNVTFRCDPISEHNRLYWYRQTLGQGPEFLTYFQNEAQLEKSRLLSDRFSAERPKGSFSTLEIQRTEQGDSAMYLCASSRGHLNTEAFFGQGTRLTVV.

CDR3 coding DNA: TGTGCCAGCAGTAATACCGGGACTAGCGGTGAGACCCAGTACTTC. This codes for CASSNTGTSGETQYF. The chain combines TRBV6-5 with TRBJ2-5, with TRBD2 identical over 11 bases. This CDR3 spans 15 amino acids. CDR1 is MNHEY, CDR2 SVGAGI, per germline. The J segment lost 5 bases and the V segment lost 5 bases, leaving 7 bases of the junction unmatched.

This clone was picked up a small number of times. This sequence joins TRBV4-3 and TRBJ1-5, with D perhaps TRBD1 (6 bases). Trimming removed 0 bases at V and 1 base at J, with 7 bases between. Looked up from germline, CDR1 is LGHNA and CDR2 is YSLEER. CDR3 length: 15 residues. The CDR3 nucleotides read TGCGCCAGCAGCCAAGATAGGGGGAGCAATCAGCCCCAGCATTTT. This sequence encodes CASSQDRGSNQPQHF.

This clone was detected once. V and J are TRBV2 and TRBJ2-5; TRBD1 might be the D (6 bases). The germline V gene has CDR1 SNHLY and CDR2 FYNNEI. V was shortened by 3 bases and J by 1 base, with 15 bases between the two germline ends. This CDR3 has 16 amino acids. The DNA of the CDR3 is TGTGCCAGCAGTGAGTGGCAGGGGCTACTCCAAGAGACCCAGTACTTC. Encoded protein: CASSEWQGLLQETQYF.

This clone occurred a few times. The V and J genes are TRBV19 and TRBJ1-5; unclear D gene. Trimming removed 0 bases at V and 4 bases at J, with 25 bases between. Germline CDR1 and CDR2: LNHDA and SQIVND (reference sequence). The length of the CDR3 is 20 residues. The CDR3 sequence: CASSIDHVGSSQNWNQPQHF. DNA for the CDR3: TGTGCCAGTAGTATAGATCACGTTGGCAGTTCACAGAATTGGAATCAGCCCCAGCATTTT.

In this sample, this clone turned up once. The V gene is TRBV4-1, the J gene TRBJ1-4; D remains unclear. V was shortened by 3 bases and J by 0 bases, with 5 bases between the two germline ends. Germline values: CDR1 MGHRA, CDR2 YSYEKL. This CDR3 comprises 14 residues. CDR3 sequence: CASSQRATNEKLFF. DNA for the CDR3: TGCGCCAGCAGCCAGAGAGCAACTAATGAAAAACTGTTTTTT.

The chain has TRBV6-6 and TRBJ1-1, with D possibly matching TRBD1 (5 bases). Looked up from germline, CDR1 is MNHNY and CDR2 is SVGAGI (reference sequence). Trimming removed 5 bases from V and 3 bases from J, with 16 bases in between. The CDR3 has 15 residues. The CDR3 DNA follows: TGTGCCAGCAGTCGAGACCTGGGGGACTACACTGAAGCTTTCTTT. It encodes CASSRDLGDYTEAFF.

As concerns this clone: The junction departs from the called germline gene at one end, perhaps through a read error. The chain uses TRBV13 and TRBJ2-3; 12 bases fit TRBD2. Germline loops: CDR1 PRHDT, CDR2 FYEKMQ (reference sequence). The CDR3 extends over 15 amino acids. The CDR3 reads CASSLGTSGTDTQYF. The CDR3 DNA follows: TGTGCCAGCAGCCTAGGGACTAGCGGGACAGATACGCAGTATTTT. Drawing the rest from reference TRBV13 and TRBJ2-3, the complete variable domain is AAGVIQSPRHLIKEKRETATLKCYPIPRHDTVYWYQQGPGQDPQFLISFYEKMQSDKGSIPDRFSAQQFSDYHSELNMSSLELGDSALYFCASSLGTSGTDTQYFGPGTRLTVL.

V usage is TRBV11-2 and J usage is TRBJ1-5; 8 bases match TRBD1. Per germline, CDR1 SGHAT and CDR2 FQNNGV. V lost 5 bases to trimming and J lost 7 bases; unmatched junction nucleotides: 7. CDR3 length: 14 residues. The CDR3 DNA reads TGTGCCAGCAGCGCCAGACAGGGGAAGCAGCCCCAGCATTTT. The encoded protein is CASSARQGKQPQHF.

The chain couples TRBV20-1 to TRBJ2-5, with a weak D call TRBD2 (6 bases). CDR3 length: 15 residues. Germline assignment: CDR1 DFQATT and CDR2 SNEGSKA (reference sequence). Trimming removed 3 bases from V and 7 bases from J, with 21 bases in between. CDR3: CSASKVAAPLATQYF. The CDR3 region has the DNA TGCAGTGCTAGTAAAGTAGCGGCTCCCCTTGCGACCCAGTACTTC.

As DNA, the CDR3 is TGTGCCAGCAGCCCAGATAACCTAGCGGGAGACTACGAGCAGTACTTC. It encodes CASSPDNLAGDYEQYF. This chain joins TRBV7-6 and TRBJ2-7; 10 bases line up with TRBD2. This CDR3 comprises 16 residues. CDR1 is SGHVS, CDR2 FNYEAQ, per germline. J was trimmed by 3 bases and V by 5 bases; bases with no gene match: 10. Full variable domain (missing parts from reference TRBV7-6 and TRBJ2-7): GAGVSQSPRYKVTKRGQDVALRCDPISGHVSLYWYRQALGQGPEFLTYFNYEAQQDKSGLPNDRFSAERPEGSISTLTIQRTEQRDSAMYRCASSPDNLAGDYEQYFGPGTRLTVT.